The entry that follows covers one T cell receptor beta chain sequence. Its antigen is not known. The data are from a study of blood T cells in healthy people across ages. Overall study findings and caveats: Older individuals had lower TCR beta diversity per million T cells (the decline was roughly linear).

With a J-beta primer mix and a sample-barcoded 5' primer, a second PCR ran 7 to 11 cycles. TCRdb called the 5' RACE reads again in MiXCR, with one record for every CDR3 protein. This table holds 800,000 to 1,300,000 distinct CDR3 sequences, around 27% found once. Trimming left V 0 bases short and J 2 bases short, with 12 bases between. This CDR3 is built from 16 residues. The germline V gene encodes CDR1 SGDLS and CDR2 YYNGEE. These data also featured in a second study, about T cells of mothers and their children. That work contributes: The donors comprised a handful of children and their three healthy Caucasian mothers. Unrelated pairs and related pairs have their TCR recombination output shaped similarly by thymic selection.

The source of this sequence is a girl under 10 years old in good health. This chain joins TRBV9 and TRBJ2-1; no reliable D call. The sequencing input was blood. CDR3 DNA sequence: TGTGCCAGCAGCGTAGGAGGCGGTATAGCCTACAATGAGCAGTTCTTC. Amino acid sequence: CASSVGGGIAYNEQFF.